This is a list of T cell receptor beta chains from one sample in a study of Ad26.COV2.S vaccination and SARS-CoV-2 variants. The repertoire was sequenced with immunoSEQ multiplex PCR; TCRdb's copy has only in-frame clones and lacks some. The sample carries some 340,000 clones, over 80% recorded once. The sample here was peripheral blood, taken in a trial of Ad26.COV2.S vaccine versus placebo. The receptors here all came from a person between 18 and 59 years old who received the Ad26.COV2.S COVID-19 vaccine or a placebo. The CDR3 runs from the conserved cysteine through the conserved F or W. The D gene is left open where the match is weak. Clone size appears in some rows only: once, few, many, or a class for an expanded clone.

V,D,J,size,CDR3
TRBV27,.,TRBJ1-2,.,CASSGTGTRGGAYGYTF
TRBV7-2,.,TRBJ2-1,few,CASSSRPSVEQFF
TRBV5-1,TRBD1,TRBJ2-2,.,CATSLTGTVNTGELFF
TRBV5-4,TRBD1,TRBJ1-5,few,CASSLTSGQGQGSNQPQHF
TRBV2,TRBD1,TRBJ1-4,once,CASSEQGAWGEKLFF
TRBV7-8,.,TRBJ1-3,.,CASSLVQGGTGNTIYF
TRBV28,.,TRBJ1-3,.,CASSLWTVSGNTIYF
TRBV19,TRBD1,TRBJ2-7,.,CASRSEIPGQGTYEQYF
TRBV9,.,TRBJ1-4,.,CASSARGQLAATNEKLFF
TRBV30,TRBD1,TRBJ1-2,.,CAWSAYDRVRGYTF
TRBV6-5,.,TRBJ1-2,.,CASKRGQDYGYTF
TRBV4-1,.,TRBJ1-1,.,CASSQASSNTEAFF
TRBV6-1,.,TRBJ2-3,.,CASSDVIRGFSTDTQYF
TRBV14,TRBD2,TRBJ2-7,.,CASSHVSGVSYEQYF
TRBV18,.,TRBJ2-7,.,CASSPGYEQYF
TRBV13,.,TRBJ2-4,.,CASSLGAAGLNIQYF
TRBV4-1,.,TRBJ1-4,once,CASSQAHGEKLFF
TRBV11-1,.,TRBJ2-2,few,CASSLQNTGELFF
TRBV15,TRBD1,TRBJ2-2,.,CATSSSTGLYEDTGELFF
TRBV2,TRBD2,TRBJ2-3,.,CASSGLAGGTDTQYF
TRBV3-1/TRBV3-2,.,TRBJ1-5,.,CASSQDLRSNQPQHF
TRBV5-6,.,TRBJ1-6,.,CASSSTRARPAPLHF
TRBV20-1,.,TRBJ2-7,.,CSATDIEVYEQYF
TRBV7-3,TRBD1,TRBJ1-1,.,CASSQGGAEAFF
TRBV12-3/TRBV12-4,.,TRBJ2-5,.,CASSFYDSQYF
TRBV5-6,.,TRBJ1-2,.,CASSFQTRSYGYTF
TRBV28,.,TRBJ2-5,.,CASTALSPSGVETQYF
TRBV28,.,TRBJ1-5,.,CASRHGTNNQPQHF
TRBV4-1,TRBD1,TRBJ2-7,.,CASSPTGGGLYEQYF
TRBV7-2,.,TRBJ1-2,.,CASSSGPYLYGYTF
TRBV28,TRBD1,TRBJ1-1,.,CASSLWQGEGTEAFF
TRBV3-1/TRBV3-2,.,TRBJ2-1,.,CASSPRGDREQFF
TRBV6-5,TRBD2,TRBJ2-7,.,CATAGGYEQYF
TRBV5-1,.,TRBJ2-7,.,CASSLDRATYEQYF
TRBV2,.,TRBJ1-5,.,CASSSDGGQPQHF
TRBV6-5,TRBD1,TRBJ1-1,.,CASSYSWDRGEAFF
TRBV7-9,.,TRBJ1-6,many,CASSLGVSPLHF
TRBV3-1/TRBV3-2,TRBD1,TRBJ1-1,once,CASSQAGRGLGTEAFF
TRBV19,.,TRBJ1-5,.,CASSIGGGADQPQHF
TRBV18,TRBD1,TRBJ2-2,once,CASSGQGATPWAGELFF
TRBV29-1,TRBD2,TRBJ2-3,.,CSVGLAGFTDTQYF
TRBV10-2,TRBD1,TRBJ2-7,.,CASSQDRIEQYF